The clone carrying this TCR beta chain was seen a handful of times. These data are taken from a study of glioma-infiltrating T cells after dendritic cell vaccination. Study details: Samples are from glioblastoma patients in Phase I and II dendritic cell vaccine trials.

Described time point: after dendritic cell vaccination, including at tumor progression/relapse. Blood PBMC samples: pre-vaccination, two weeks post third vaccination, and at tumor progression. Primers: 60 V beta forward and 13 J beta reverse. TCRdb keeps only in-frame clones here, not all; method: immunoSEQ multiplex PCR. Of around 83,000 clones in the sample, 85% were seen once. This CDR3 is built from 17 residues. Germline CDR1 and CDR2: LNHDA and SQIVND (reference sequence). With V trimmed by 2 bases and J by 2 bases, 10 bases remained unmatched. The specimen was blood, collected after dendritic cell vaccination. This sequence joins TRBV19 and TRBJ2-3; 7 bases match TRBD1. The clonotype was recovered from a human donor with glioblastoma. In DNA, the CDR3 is TGTGCCAGTAGTATAATTAGAGGGACAGATCTCACAGATACGCAGTATTTT. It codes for CASSIIRGTDLTDTQYF.